The 11 T cell receptor beta chains listed next were all sequenced from one sample in a study of blood T cells in healthy people across ages. Sample-barcoded 5' priming and a J-beta primer mix drove a second PCR of roughly 6 to 12 cycles. TCRdb ran MiXCR on the 5' RACE reads and lists one entry per CDR3 protein. The sample carries approximately 1,000,000 distinct CDR3 sequences, under 40% recorded once. The source material was blood. Receptors were obtained from a man between 18 and 35 years old in good health.

The rearrangement uses TRBV25-1 and TRBJ2-7; 7 bases are a match to TRBD1. The J call may be mistaken, given a closer DNA end match to TRBJ2-5. The CDR3 sequence is 15 residues long. Germline assignment: CDR1 MGHDK and CDR2 SYGVNS. This chain's CDR3 is CASSEYLTGKETQYF. The CDR3 region has the DNA TGTGCCAGCAGTGAATACTTGACAGGGAAAGAGACCCAGTACTTC.

The table lists this clonotype with a few counts. The chain recombines TRBV7-2 with TRBJ2-4; D uncertain. V was cut by 3 bases and J by 0 bases, with 9 bases left in between. This CDR3 has 15 residues. Germline CDR1 is SGHTA and CDR2 is FQGNSA. DNA of the CDR3: TGTGCCAGCAGCTTTTTTGGCGAAGCCAAAAACATTCAGTACTTC. Encoded protein: CASSFFGEAKNIQYF. The full variable domain, rest sourced from reference TRBV7-2 and TRBJ2-4, is GAGVSQSPSNKVTEKGKDVELRCDPISGHTALYWYRQSLGQGLEFLIYFQGNSAPDKSGLPSDRFSAERTGGSVSTLTIQRTQQEDSAVYLCASSFFGEAKNIQYFGAGTRLSVL.

A word on this clonotype: One end of the junction varies from germline; a read error may be responsible. The chain uses TRBV10-2 and TRBJ2-1; 9 bases map to TRBD1. Germline values: CDR1 WSHSY, CDR2 SAAADI. This CDR3 is 15 amino acids long. Here the CDR3 reads CAGRRGQGGLDEQFF. In DNA form, the CDR3 reads TGCGCCGGCAGGCGGGGACAGGGCGGTTTGGATGAGCAGTTCTTC.

The sample holds many counts of this clonotype. The chain carries TRBV20-1 and TRBJ1-2; D may be TRBD1 (5 bases). The ends were cut back, 5 bases at V and 0 bases at J, with 16 bases in the middle. Germline loops: CDR1 DFQATT, CDR2 SNEGSKA (reference sequence). The CDR3 is made up of 15 amino acids. CDR3: CSASRGTLTNYGYTF. CDR3 coding DNA: TGCAGTGCTTCACGCGGGACCCTGACTAACTATGGCTACACCTTC.

This clonotype appeared many times. The chain couples TRBV5-1 to TRBJ2-5; possibly TRBD2 for D (5 bases). The ends were cut back, 0 bases at V and 3 bases at J, with 12 bases in the middle. Germline values: CDR1 SGHRS, CDR2 YFSETQ. CDR3 length: 15 residues. CDR3 loop: CASSLDLGEEETQYF. The DNA of the CDR3 is TGCGCCAGCAGCTTGGATTTGGGAGAAGAAGAGACCCAGTACTTC. The full variable domain, in which reference TRBV5-1 and TRBJ2-5 provide the parts outside the CDR3, is KAGVTQTPRYLIKTRGQQVTLSCSPISGHRSVSWYQQTPGQGLQFLFEYFSETQRNKGNFPGRFSGRQFSNSRSEMNVSTLELGDSALYLCASSLDLGEEETQYFGPGTRLLVL.

This clonotype was picked up one time. The chain carries TRBV30 and TRBJ2-2; D might be TRBD2 (5 bases). CDR1 and CDR2 from the germline V gene are GTSNPN and SVGIG (reference sequence). The CDR3 loop spans 12 amino acids. V was shortened by 4 bases and J by 3 bases, with 6 bases between the two germline ends. The CDR3 region is CAWTGDTGELFF. The CDR3 region has the DNA TGTGCCTGGACCGGGGACACCGGGGAGCTGTTTTTT.

V gene TRBV7-2 combines with J gene TRBJ2-1; 8 nucleotides align to TRBD1. The CDR3 totals 17 residues. Unmatched junction bases numbered 14, after V lost 5 bases and J lost 5 bases. Germline V gene sequence: CDR1 SGHTA, CDR2 FQGNSA. In DNA, the CDR3 is TGTGCCAGCAGCAACAGGGGAGGACAGGGCCCTAACAATGAGCAGTTCTTC. Translated: CASSNRGGQGPNNEQFF.

This clonotype has more than one count but fewer than ten. This rearrangement joins TRBV2 to TRBJ2-1; a possible D gene is TRBD2 (5 bases). Germline CDR1 and CDR2: SNHLY and FYNNEI. CDR3 size: 14 residues. V dropped 3 bases and J dropped 10 bases, with 16 bases sitting between them. The CDR3 DNA reads TGTGCCAGCAGTGATACGGGATTTATTGGGGAGCAGTTCTTC. Translated: CASSDTGFIGEQFF. Supplemented by reference TRBV2 and TRBJ2-1, the full variable domain reads EPEVTQTPSHQVTQMGQEVILRCVPISNHLYFYWYRQILGQKVEFLVSFYNNEISEKSEIFDDQFSVERPDGSNFTLKIRSTKLEDSAMYFCASSDTGFIGEQFFGPGTRLTVL.

J is TRBJ2-1 and V is TRBV7-3, with D possibly called TRBD1 or TRBD2 (5 bases each). V was clipped by 5 bases and J by 0 bases, with 20 bases between them. Per germline, CDR1 SGHTA and CDR2 FQGTGA. This CDR3 has 18 amino acids. The CDR3 is CASSPGRRGYSSYNEQFF. The CDR3 bases are TGTGCCAGCAGCCCCGGTCGCCGGGGCTACAGCTCCTACAATGAGCAGTTCTTC.

The chain employs TRBV3-1 and TRBJ1-5; 11 bases match TRBD1. This CDR3 contains 15 residues. The V gene's germline CDR1 is LGHDT and CDR2 YNNKEL (reference sequence). V dropped 5 bases and J dropped 4; count of bases not matched to a gene: 4. This CDR3 is CASSEGDRGNQPQHF. CDR3 DNA: TGTGCCAGCAGCGAAGGGGACAGGGGGAATCAGCCCCAGCATTTT.

This clonotype was picked up one time. V usage is TRBV20-1 and J usage is TRBJ1-2; D is uncertain. The V gene lost 0 bases and the J gene lost 8 bases, with 7 bases spanning the gap. This CDR3 spans 11 amino acids. The germline V gene has CDR1 DFQATT and CDR2 SNEGSKA (reference sequence). The CDR3 sequence is CSAREGFGYTF. The CDR3 DNA sequence: TGCAGTGCTAGAGAGGGTTTCGGCTACACCTTC.